These T cell receptor beta chains were read from a single sample in a study of T cells in localized non-small cell lung cancer. This table comes from immunoSEQ multiplex PCR, and its TCRdb copy is limited to in-frame clones, with some not included. The table shows over 950 clones, with about 25% occurring only once. This specimen was normal lung tissue next to the tumor, taken before any cancer treatment. The receptors were gathered from a male donor older than 55 with stage II squamous cell lung carcinoma. Both conserved end residues are part of each CDR3. A D gene is named only where the DNA matches it firmly. The size field is filled for only some rows; it gives once, few, many or a size class.

TRBJ1-4,TRBD1,TRBV5-1,-,TGCGCCAGCAGCTTGACAGGGGCACGTGAAAAACTGTTTTTT,CASSLTGAREKLFF
TRBJ1-2,TRBD1,TRBV25-1,few,TGTGCCAGTTCCCGGACAGGGGAAGGCTACACCTTC,CASSRTGEGYTF
TRBJ1-5,-,TRBV19,-,TGTGCCAGTAGTATCGCCCTCCTGGGGCCCCAGCATTTT,CASSIALLGPQHF
TRBJ1-2,TRBD1,TRBV19,-,TGTGCCAGTAGTAGCACAGGGGGAGATGGCTACACCTTC,CASSSTGGDGYTF
TRBJ2-2,-,TRBV7-5,few,TGTGCCAGCAGCTTACCCTACCGCTGGGGCACCGGGGAGCTGTTTTTT,CASSLPYRWGTGELFF
TRBJ2-7,TRBD2,TRBV9,-,TGTGCCAGCAGTGGAATTAGCGGGAGGTACGAGCAGTACTTC,CASSGISGRYEQYF
TRBJ1-5,-,TRBV5-1,-,TGCGCCAGCAGCTTGGACAGGAGCAATCAGCCCCAGCATTTT,CASSLDRSNQPQHF
TRBJ2-5,-,TRBV14,-,TGTGCCAGCAGGAGTACACAGAGGGAAGAGACCCAGTACTTC,CASRSTQREETQYF
TRBJ1-3,TRBD1,TRBV9,few,TGTGCCAGCAGCGTTACAGGGGGGAGCCCCTCTGGAAACACCATATATTTT,CASSVTGGSPSGNTIYF
TRBJ1-1,TRBD1,TRBV9,medium-sized,TGTGCCAGCAGCGTACCGGGACAGGGCAGTGAAGCTTTCTTT,CASSVPGQGSEAFF
TRBJ2-3,-,TRBV18,-,TGTGCCAGCTCACCACCGGCGGGGGCGAGGGATACGCAGTATTTT,CASSPPAGARDTQYF
TRBJ2-1,-,TRBV11-3,large,TGTGCCAGCAGCCAAGTTCAGGAAGACTACAATGAGCAGTTCTTC,CASSQVQEDYNEQFF
TRBJ1-2,-,TRBV28,-,TGTGCCAGCAGAGGACTCAGCGGGTATGGCTACACCTTC,CASRGLSGYGYTF
TRBJ2-1,TRBD2,TRBV12-5,-,TGTGCTAGTGGGGCCGGGACTAGCATTAGGGCTGAGCAGTTCTTC,CASGAGTSIRAEQFF
TRBJ2-3,-,TRBV6-1,few,TGTGCCAGCAGTGAAGGTGCTGACACAGATACGCAGTATTTT,CASSEGADTDTQYF
TRBJ2-3,-,TRBV19,-,TGTGCCAGTAGTATGGTGGCAGCCACAGATACGCAGTATTTT,CASSMVAATDTQYF
TRBJ2-7,-,TRBV6-8,medium-sized,TGTGCCAGCAGTTACTCGCCTAGCAGCCACGAGCAGTACTTC,CASSYSPSSHEQYF
TRBJ1-2,TRBD1,TRBV18,once,TGTGCCAGCTCACCGGACAGGAACCTTGGCTACACCTTC,CASSPDRNLGYTF
TRBJ1-4,-,TRBV19,large,TGTGCCTCCTCCACCGCGCAAGCTGCAACTAATGAAAAACTGTTTTTT,CASSTAQAATNEKLFF
TRBJ1-2,-,TRBV6-8,medium-sized,TGTGCCAGCATTCAGACAGAATTGCCCTTCTATGGCTACACCTTC,CASIQTELPFYGYTF
TRBJ2-1,TRBD2,TRBV6-8,few,TGTGCCAGCGGTAAGAGCGGGACTAGCGGAGGCCATGAGCAGTTCTTC,CASGKSGTSGGHEQFF
TRBJ2-3,TRBD2,TRBV7-1,medium-sized,TGTGCCAGCAGCTTAGCCGAGCGGGGGACGCAGTATTTT,CASSLAERGTQYF
TRBJ2-5,TRBD1,TRBV5-1,few,TGCGCCAGCAGCTCGGACAGGGTAGGGCAAGAGACCCAGTACTTC,CASSSDRVGQETQYF
TRBJ2-3,TRBD2,TRBV12-5,-,TGTGCTAGTGGGCCACTAGCGACGGTCACAGATACGCAGTATTTT,CASGPLATVTDTQYF
TRBJ2-5,-,TRBV6-8,-,TGTGCCAGCGGGGCGGACCAAGAGACCCAGTACTTC,CASGADQETQYF
TRBJ1-6,-,TRBV10-3,-,TGTGCCATCAGTGAGACGGGACAACCCTCACCCCTCCACTTT,CAISETGQPSPLHF
TRBJ2-5,TRBD2,TRBV11-3,-,TGTGCCAGCAGCCGTAATGGACTAGCACAAGAGACCCAGTACTTC,CASSRNGLAQETQYF
TRBJ1-2,-,TRBV6-1,-,TGTGCCATCAGTGAAGGTCAGGGGAACTATGGCTACACCTTC,CAISEGQGNYGYTF
TRBJ1-2,TRBD1,TRBV5-1,few,TGCGCCAGCAGCCTTTCGACAGGGGGACGTGGCTACACCTTC,CASSLSTGGRGYTF
TRBJ2-1,-,TRBV9,-,TGTGCCAGCAGCGTAGGAGGCGGGACCTACAATGAGCAGTTCTTC,CASSVGGGTYNEQFF
TRBJ2-2,-,TRBV5-1,-,TGCGCCAGCAGCTCTGGGACGGTGAACACCGGGGAGCTGTTTTTT,CASSSGTVNTGELFF
TRBJ1-1,-,TRBV6-8,-,TGTGCCAGCAAGAGGGAGGGTGGTTTGGAGGCTTTCTTT,CASKREGGLEAFF
TRBJ2-5,-,TRBV11-3,medium-sized,TGTGCCAGCAGCTCCCAAGGGGGAGGGAGGGAGACCCAGTACTTC,CASSSQGGGRETQYF
TRBJ2-5,TRBD1,TRBV11-3,large,TGTGCCAGCAGCTTGACGGGTACAGGGGGCCGGGAAAAGACCCAGTACTTC,CASSLTGTGGREKTQYF
TRBJ2-1,TRBD2,TRBV14,-,TGTGCCAGCAGCCAAGGTAGCGGGGGGGCCTTTTACAATGAGCAGTTCTTC,CASSQGSGGAFYNEQFF
TRBJ1-1,TRBD1,TRBV11-3,few,TGTGCCAGCAGCGAACACGGACAGGGGATCACTGAAGCTTTCTTT,CASSEHGQGITEAFF
TRBJ1-5,-,TRBV11-3,-,TGTGCCAGCAGCTTAACACCGAATAGCAATCAGCCCCAGCATTTT,CASSLTPNSNQPQHF
TRBJ2-1,TRBD2,TRBV11-3,few,TGTGCCAGCAGTTGGGCCATAGCGGGAGCCTCCTACAATGAGCAGTTCTTC,CASSWAIAGASYNEQFF
TRBJ2-2,TRBD1,TRBV10-2,-,TGCGCCGCCTCGGGACAGACGAACACCGGGGAGCTGTTTTTT,CAASGQTNTGELFF
TRBJ1-2,TRBD1,TRBV11-3,few,TGTGCCAGCAGCAGCGGGGACAGGGTTAAAGGCTACACCTTC,CASSSGDRVKGYTF
TRBJ2-2,TRBD1,TRBV5-1,-,TGCGCCAGCAGCTCTACGACAGGGGGCCTCACCGGGGAGCTGTTTTTT,CASSSTTGGLTGELFF
TRBJ2-3,-,TRBV18,-,TGTGCCAGCTCACCTCTCGGGGGAGATACGCAGTATTTT,CASSPLGGDTQYF
TRBJ1-3,TRBD1,TRBV6-8,-,TGTGCCAGCAGTCAGACAGGGTTTGGAAACACCATATATTTT,CASSQTGFGNTIYF
TRBJ2-3,TRBD1,TRBV4-1,medium-sized,TGCGCCAGCAGCCAGGACCCGACAGGGGGCGCGACAGATACGCAGTATTTT,CASSQDPTGGATDTQYF
TRBJ1-3,-,TRBV6-4,few,TGTGCCAGCAAGAGCTCTGGAAACACCATATATTTT,CASKSSGNTIYF
TRBJ1-1,TRBD1,TRBV6-8,-,TGTGCCAGCTCTCCGGGACAGGGGGCTGAAGCTTTCTTT,CASSPGQGAEAFF
TRBJ2-5,-,TRBV5-1,-,TGCGCCAGCAGCGAGCAGTCTAACCAAGAGACCCAGTACTTC,CASSEQSNQETQYF
TRBJ1-1,TRBD1,TRBV18,large,TGTGCCAGCTCACCGGACCGGGACAGGGACACTGAAGCTTTCTTT,CASSPDRDRDTEAFF
TRBJ2-7,-,TRBV14,few,TGTGCCAGCAGCCCGTCCTACGAGCAGTACTTC,CASSPSYEQYF
TRBJ2-5,-,TRBV19,once,TGTGCCAGTAGTACTGCGGAAGAGACCCAGTACTTC,CASSTAEETQYF
TRBJ1-5,-,TRBV7-2,medium-sized,TGTGCCAGCAGCCCGACAGACGATCAGCCCCAGCATTTT,CASSPTDDQPQHF
TRBJ1-3,TRBD1,TRBV11-3,medium-sized,TGTGCCAGCAGCCGTTGGATCGGGACAGTGGGCTCTGGAAACACCATATATTTT,CASSRWIGTVGSGNTIYF
TRBJ2-3,TRBD2,TRBV14,-,TGTGCCAGCAGCCGGGGAGGGACTACCACAGATACGCAGTATTTT,CASSRGGTTTDTQYF
TRBJ2-2,TRBD1,TRBV11-3,medium-sized,TGTGCCAGCCTGGACAGGGATAAAACTAGGGAGCTGTTTTTT,CASLDRDKTRELFF
TRBJ2-1,TRBD2,TRBV9,-,TGTGCCAGCAGTGCTAGCGGAGGACTAGTCTACAATGAGCAGTTCTTC,CASSASGGLVYNEQFF
TRBJ2-1,TRBD2,TRBV18,-,TGTGCCAGCTCTTGGATAGCGGGAGCGGATGAGCAGTTCTTC,CASSWIAGADEQFF
TRBJ1-6,TRBD1,TRBV14,-,TGTGCCAGCAGCCCATGGACAGGGGAGGCACCCCTCCACTTT,CASSPWTGEAPLHF
TRBJ2-1,-,TRBV6-8,-,TGTGCCAGCAGGGGGGTAGGAGGCGCGGCCTCCTACAATGAGCAGTTCTTC,CASRGVGGAASYNEQFF
TRBJ1-2,TRBD1,TRBV11-3,medium-sized,TGTGCCAGCAGCTTCGCGCGGACAGGGGGCATTGGCTACACCTTC,CASSFARTGGIGYTF
TRBJ2-7,-,TRBV19,large,TGTGCCAGTAGTATGCTCGGTCTCGGGTCCGAGCAGTACTTC,CASSMLGLGSEQYF